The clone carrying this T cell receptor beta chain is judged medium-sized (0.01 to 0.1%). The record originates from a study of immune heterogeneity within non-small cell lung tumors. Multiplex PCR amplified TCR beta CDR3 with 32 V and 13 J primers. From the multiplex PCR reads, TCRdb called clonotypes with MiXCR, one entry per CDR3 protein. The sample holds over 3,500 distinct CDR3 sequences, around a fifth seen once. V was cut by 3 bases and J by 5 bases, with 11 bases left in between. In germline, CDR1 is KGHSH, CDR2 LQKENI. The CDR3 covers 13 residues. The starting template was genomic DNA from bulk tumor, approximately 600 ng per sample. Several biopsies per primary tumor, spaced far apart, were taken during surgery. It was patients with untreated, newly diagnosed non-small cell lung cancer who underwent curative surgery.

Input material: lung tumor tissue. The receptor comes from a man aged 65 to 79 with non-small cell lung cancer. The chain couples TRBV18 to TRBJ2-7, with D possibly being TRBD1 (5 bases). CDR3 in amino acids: CASSPRQIDEQYF. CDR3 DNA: TGTGCCAGCTCACCCCGACAGATCGACGAGCAGTACTTC.